Presented here are 18 T cell receptor beta chains from one specimen sequenced in a study of shared clonotypes between healthy human individuals. The data were produced by immunoSEQ multiplex PCR, yet TCRdb's version contains in-frame clones alone and is incomplete. The sample records about 2 million clones, 95% being singletons. Sequences were obtained from naive CD4+ T cells sorted from blood. Subset specified: CD45RA+ positively selected. The receptors were sampled from a man aged 18 to 30 in good health.

The chain employs TRBV9 and TRBJ1-3, with 7 bases aligning to TRBD1. V trimming: 4 bases; J trimming: 0 bases; junction bases outside the gene matches: 4. Germline CDR1 is SGDLS and CDR2 is YYNGEE. CDR3 length equals 15 residues. The CDR3 coding sequence is TGTGCCAGCAGCCCAGGACAGGCCTCTGGAAACACCATATATTTT. Protein: CASSPGQASGNTIYF.

J is TRBJ1-6 and V is TRBV5-1; no reliable D call. Trimming cost V 0 bases and J 14 bases, with 15 bases left between them. CDR3 size: 14 residues. CDR1 is SGHRS and CDR2 is YFSETQ in the germline V gene. For the CDR3, the DNA is TGCGCCAGCAGCTTGGACGGCCCCAAATTGGCCCTCCACTTT. Translating gives CASSLDGPKLALHF.

About this clone itself: Other DNA variants within this sample encode the same CDR3. This chain connects TRBV15 to TRBJ2-7; maybe TRBD2 (6 bases). The CDR3 loop spans 13 amino acids. Germline CDR1 is LNHNV and CDR2 is YYDKDF (reference sequence). V dropped 0 bases and J dropped 3 bases, with 6 bases sitting between them. The CDR3 loop is CATSRDSGYEQYF. CDR3 in DNA: TGTGCCACCAGCAGAGATAGCGGCTACGAGCAGTACTTC.

The V gene is TRBV27, the J gene TRBJ2-3; possible D gene TRBD2, 6 bases. V dropped 8 bases and J dropped 3 bases, with 18 bases sitting between them. This CDR3 is 15 amino acids long. CDR1 is MNHEY and CDR2 is SMNVEV in the germline V gene (reference sequence). CDR3 in DNA: TGTGCCAGCCTCCCGACGGGGGAACAGACAGATACGCAGTATTTT. It translates to CASLPTGEQTDTQYF.

This chain connects TRBV6-6 to TRBJ2-2; D unresolved. The germline V gene has CDR1 MNHNY and CDR2 SVGAGI (reference sequence). This CDR3 has 14 amino acids. Trimming took 6 bases from V and 1 from J, leaving 9 bases between them. The CDR3 region is CASSPTLNTGELFF. The DNA for the CDR3 is TGTGCCAGCAGCCCGACCTTGAACACCGGGGAGCTGTTTTTT.

V usage is TRBV7-2 and J usage is TRBJ1-2; D perhaps matches TRBD1 (6 bases). The CDR3 consists of 14 residues. Trimming shortened V by 2 bases and J by 2 bases, and 9 bases separated the two germline ends. The germline V gene encodes CDR1 SGHTA and CDR2 FQGNSA. For the CDR3, the DNA is TGTGCCAGCAGCTTATCCAGGGGAAACTATGGCTACACCTTC. Protein: CASSLSRGNYGYTF. The full variable domain, its missing parts supplied by reference TRBV7-2 and TRBJ1-2, is GAGVSQSPSNKVTEKGKDVELRCDPISGHTALYWYRQSLGQGLEFLIYFQGNSAPDKSGLPSDRFSAERTGGSVSTLTIQRTQQEDSAVYLCASSLSRGNYGYTFGSGTRLTVV.

V usage is TRBV7-9 and J usage is TRBJ2-7; D could derive from TRBD1 or TRBD2 (5 bases each). V lost 5 bases and J lost 6, with 17 bases in between. The CDR3 is 14 residues long. The germline V gene has CDR1 SEHNR and CDR2 FQNEAQ (reference sequence). The CDR3 protein is CASSQGADRGEQYF. The CDR3 DNA follows: TGTGCCAGCAGCCAGGGCGCTGACCGGGGCGAGCAGTACTTC.

The chain carries TRBV10-1 and TRBJ2-1, with 8 nucleotides matching TRBD2. Germline V lookup: CDR1 WNHNN, CDR2 SYGVQD (reference sequence). V lost 3 bases and J lost 7; bases outside the gene matches: 2. This CDR3 is 13 amino acids long. The CDR3 DNA reads as TGCGCCAGCAGTGAACTAGCGGAAAATGAGCAGTTCTTC. This translates into CASSELAENEQFF.

V gene TRBV9 combines with J gene TRBJ1-5; a weak D match, TRBD1 (6 bases). Trimming removed 0 bases from V and 7 bases from J, with 14 bases in between. This CDR3 has 15 residues. The V gene's germline CDR1 is SGDLS and CDR2 YYNGEE. The CDR3 DNA sequence: TGTGCCAGCAGCGTAGGCCTGGGGGCAGAACAGCCCCAGCATTTT. This codes for CASSVGLGAEQPQHF.

The CDR3 nucleotides are TGTGCCAGCAGCTCCCTTCCCCCGGACAGAGGGGAAAAACTGTTTTTT. Protein product: CASSSLPPDRGEKLFF. The chain is built from TRBV7-8 and TRBJ1-4, with D perhaps matching TRBD1 (6 bases). Germline loops: CDR1 SGHVS, CDR2 FQNEAQ. Trimming removed 4 bases from V and 8 bases from J, with 20 bases in between. This CDR3 is 16 amino acids long. Full variable domain (rest looked up from reference TRBV7-8 and TRBJ1-4): GAGVSQSPRYKVAKRGQDVALRCDPISGHVSLFWYQQALGQGPEFLTYFQNEAQLDKSGLPSDRFFAERPEGSVSTLKIQRTQQEDSAVYLCASSSLPPDRGEKLFFGSGTQLSVL.

The J gene is TRBJ1-3, the V gene TRBV25-1, with a tentative D call TRBD1 (5 bases). Germline V CDR1 and CDR2: MGHDK, SYGVNS. V lost 4 bases and J 2 bases, leaving 15 bases between the germline ends. The CDR3 extends over 16 amino acids. CDR3 protein: CASSGAGGSPGNTIYF. DNA for the CDR3: TGTGCCAGCAGTGGGGCGGGGGGATCGCCTGGAAACACCATATATTTT.

V gene TRBV20-1 combines with J gene TRBJ2-1; 7 nucleotides line up with TRBD2. V gave up 0 bases and J gave up 14 bases; unmatched junction bases: 4. CDR1 is DFQATT and CDR2 is SNEGSKA in the germline V gene (reference sequence). This CDR3 has 11 residues. The CDR3, as DNA: TGCAGTGCTAGAGATCCGGGGGGAGAGTTCTTC. It yields the protein CSARDPGGEFF.

The chain has TRBV10-1 and TRBJ2-1, with D perhaps matching TRBD2 (5 bases). V lost 2 bases, J lost 6 bases, and 14 bases lay in between. From germline, CDR1 is WNHNN and CDR2 SYGVQD (reference sequence). This CDR3 is built from 15 residues. In nucleotides, the CDR3 is TGCGCCAGCAGTGAGGCACAACTAGGGTCCAATGAGCAGTTCTTC. Its translation: CASSEAQLGSNEQFF.

V usage is TRBV12-5 and J usage is TRBJ2-7; D unclear. Trimming took 1 base from V and 1 from J, leaving 17 bases between them. Germline CDR1 reads LGHNT; CDR2 reads FRNRAP. The CDR3 is made up of 17 amino acids. CDR3 loop: CASGLDSAKVGSYEQYF. The CDR3 coding sequence is TGTGCTAGTGGTTTGGATTCAGCCAAGGTGGGATCCTACGAGCAGTACTTC.

V gene TRBV5-4 combines with J gene TRBJ1-5; D is possibly TRBD1 (6 bases). Per the germline V gene, CDR1 is SGHNT and CDR2 is YYREEE (reference sequence). The CDR3 runs 15 residues. Trimming took 0 bases from V and 5 from J, leaving 12 bases between them. In DNA, the CDR3 is TGTGCCAGCAGCTTGGGTCCAGGGGACTATCAGCCCCAGCATTTT. As protein: CASSLGPGDYQPQHF.

The chain recombines TRBV19 with TRBJ2-5; no definite D call. CDR3 length: 13 amino acids. Trimming took 7 bases from V and 4 from J, leaving 13 bases between them. Per germline, CDR1 LNHDA and CDR2 SQIVND (reference sequence). This CDR3 reads CASNRDRGETQYF. CDR3 coding DNA: TGTGCCAGTAATCGAGACCGAGGAGAGACCCAGTACTTC. Looking up the rest from reference TRBV19 and TRBJ2-5 gives the full variable domain: DGGITQSPKYLFRKEGQNVTLSCEQNLNHDAMYWYRQDPGQGLRLIYYSQIVNDFQKGDIAEGYSVSREKKESFPLTVTSAQKNPTAFYLCASNRDRGETQYFGPGTRLLVL.

This clone was counted once. The genes are TRBV6-6 and TRBJ1-5; D might be TRBD1 (5 bases). V was clipped by 7 bases and J by 7 bases, with 14 bases between them. The CDR3 is 13 amino acids. Germline CDR1 and CDR2: MNHNY and SVGAGI (reference sequence). CDR3 sequence: CASTTAGNQPQHF. In nucleotides, the CDR3 is TGTGCCAGCACCACGGCAGGGAACCAGCCCCAGCATTTT.

V usage is TRBV5-1 and J usage is TRBJ2-7, with TRBD1 matching 10 bases. The germline gives CDR1 SGHRS, CDR2 YFSETQ. This CDR3 is built from 13 residues. Trimming cost V 9 bases and J 6 bases; bases outside gene matches: 9. CDR3 sequence: CATRRDRGSEQYF. The CDR3 DNA reads as TGCGCCACCCGGAGGGACAGGGGTAGCGAGCAGTACTTC. Together with reference TRBV5-1 and TRBJ2-7, the CDR3 gives the full variable domain: KAGVTQTPRYLIKTRGQQVTLSCSPISGHRSVSWYQQTPGQGLQFLFEYFSETQRNKGNFPGRFSGRQFSNSRSEMNVSTLELGDSALYLCATRRDRGSEQYFGPGTRLTVT.